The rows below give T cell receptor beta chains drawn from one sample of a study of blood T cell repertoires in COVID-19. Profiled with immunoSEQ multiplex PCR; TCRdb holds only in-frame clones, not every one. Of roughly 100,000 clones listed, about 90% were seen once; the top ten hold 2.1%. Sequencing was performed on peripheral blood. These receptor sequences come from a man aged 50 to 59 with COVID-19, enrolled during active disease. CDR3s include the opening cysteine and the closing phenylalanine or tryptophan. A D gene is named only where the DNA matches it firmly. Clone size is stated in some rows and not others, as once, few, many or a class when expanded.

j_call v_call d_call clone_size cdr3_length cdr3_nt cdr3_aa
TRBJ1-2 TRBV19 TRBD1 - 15 TGTGCCAGTAGTACCCTCACAGGGGGGGACTATGGCTACACCTTC CASSTLTGGDYGYTF
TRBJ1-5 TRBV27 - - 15 TGTGCCAGCAGTCCTACCCCGACAGCATATCAGCCCCAGCATTTT CASSPTPTAYQPQHF
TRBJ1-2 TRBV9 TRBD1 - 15 TGTGCCAGCAGCGTAGGGGACAGGGCGGGCTATGGCTACACCTTC CASSVGDRAGYGYTF
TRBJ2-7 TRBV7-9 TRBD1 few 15 TGTGCCAGCAGCCCCCAATGGGGACAGGGCTACGAGCAGTACTTC CASSPQWGQGYEQYF
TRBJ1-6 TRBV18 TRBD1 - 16 TGTGCCAGCTCAAACAGGCCGGGACAGCATAATTCACCCCTCCACTTT CASSNRPGQHNSPLHF
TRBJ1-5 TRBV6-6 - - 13 TGTGCCAGCATAGGGGTTAGCAATCAGCCCCAGCATTTT CASIGVSNQPQHF
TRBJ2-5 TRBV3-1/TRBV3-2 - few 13 TGTGCCAGCAGCGTCGGGGGCCAAGAGACCCAGTACTTC CASSVGGQETQYF
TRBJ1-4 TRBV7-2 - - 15 TGTGCCAGCAGCTTACCCCCGCCTCGGGATGAAAAACTGTTTTTT CASSLPPPRDEKLFF
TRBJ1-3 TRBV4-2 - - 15 TGTGCCAGCAGCCAAGGAGGCTTCTCTGGAAACACCATATATTTT CASSQGGFSGNTIYF
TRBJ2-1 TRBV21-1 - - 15 TGTGCCAGCAGCAAAGCGGGGGGGTCCTACAATGAGCAGTTCTTC CASSKAGGSYNEQFF
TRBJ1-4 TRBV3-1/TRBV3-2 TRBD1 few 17 TGTGCCAGCAGCAACGGACAGGGTCTTCCAACTAATGAAAAACTGTTTTTT CASSNGQGLPTNEKLFF
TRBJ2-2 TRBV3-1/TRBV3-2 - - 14 TGTGCCAGCAGCCGGACGGGACAAACCGGGGAGCTGTTTTTT CASSRTGQTGELFF
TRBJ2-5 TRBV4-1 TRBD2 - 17 TGCGCCAGCAGCCCACTAATCGGGGGGGGGAGCCAAGAGACCCAGTACTTC CASSPLIGGGSQETQYF
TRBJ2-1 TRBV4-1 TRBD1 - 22 TGCGCCAGCAGCCAAGAAACCCTCAGGGGGCTGGGAATTTTAGGATCCTACAATGAGCAGTTCTTC CASSQETLRGLGILGSYNEQFF
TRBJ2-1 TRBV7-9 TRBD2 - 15 TGTGCCAGCAGCTTAGTGGTTGCGGGGGGCAATGAGCAGTTCTTC CASSLVVAGGNEQFF